Listed below are T cell receptor beta chains from one sample, sequenced in a study of monozygotic twins with inflammatory bowel disease. TCRdb re-called the 5' RACE reads and gives one entry per CDR3 protein, without DNA. The sample's table shows about 300,000 distinct CDR3 sequences. Material for sequencing was blood. Receptors were obtained from a human donor with ulcerative colitis or Crohn's disease, or a healthy co-twin of an affected twin (not recorded which). CDR3s include the opening cysteine and the closing phenylalanine or tryptophan.

J,V,CDR3
TRBJ2-2,TRBV4-2,CASSQGDQSGELFF
TRBJ2-7,TRBV5-5,CASSRITPPRGSAVEQYF
TRBJ1-1,TRBV10-1,CASREQQNTEAFF
TRBJ1-4,TRBV15,CATSRVTGGDEKLFF
TRBJ1-5,TRBV12-3/TRBV12-4,CASTLSTGQPQHF
TRBJ1-5,TRBV2,CASSEDRLSNQPQHF
TRBJ2-7,TRBV7-2,CASSHLGDRTYEQYF
TRBJ2-1,TRBV6-5,CASTGASYNEQFF
TRBJ2-6,TRBV7-8,CASSWGQPGVGGANVLTF
TRBJ2-1,TRBV25-1,CASSAIYNEQFF
TRBJ2-1,TRBV11-2,CASSSRSGKNNEQFF
TRBJ2-2,TRBV20-1,CSARIGTTNTGELFF
TRBJ2-3,TRBV5-1,CASSDLSSGDTQYF
TRBJ2-6,TRBV28,CASSFLAGVAGANVLTF
TRBJ2-1,TRBV5-4,CASSWQGTNEQFF
TRBJ1-5,TRBV6-5,CASSYSDTLSIGQPQHF
TRBJ2-4,TRBV20-1,CSARDVRPIQYF
TRBJ1-6,TRBV6-2/TRBV6-3,CASSPRTGGSPLHF
TRBJ1-5,TRBV6-2/TRBV6-3,CASSPGQSYSNQPQHF
TRBJ1-6,TRBV25-1,CASSESRGISALHF
TRBJ1-5,TRBV6-2/TRBV6-3,CASSYLGSRAQPQHF
TRBJ2-3,TRBV28,CASSSRGGGTDTQYF
TRBJ2-3,TRBV28,CASSSLAGAGNTQYF
TRBJ1-2,TRBV6-6,CASRKGLEYGYTF
TRBJ1-2,TRBV5-1,CASSYGRDSYGYTF
TRBJ2-3,TRBV9,CASSSGRNTDTQYF
TRBJ2-4,TRBV28,CASSRTALENIQYF
TRBJ2-7,TRBV7-2,CASKGQGRSYEQYF
TRBJ1-2,TRBV7-3,CASSSGLLVGYTF
TRBJ2-5,TRBV7-2,CASSSQLSETQYF
TRBJ2-4,TRBV20-1,CSALGNSKSGLAKNIQYF
TRBJ1-2,TRBV6-5,CASKASQNYGYTF
TRBJ1-5,TRBV2,CASSSKGVWGNQPQHF
TRBJ2-6,TRBV7-3,CASSSTLRGASGANVLTF
TRBJ2-7,TRBV6-2/TRBV6-3,CASLRDEEFHEQYF
TRBJ2-3,TRBV7-9,CATRGSTDTQYF
TRBJ1-3,TRBV14,CASDRGGTGNTIYF
TRBJ2-1,TRBV6-5,CASSYSVGRAYNEQFF
TRBJ2-5,TRBV7-9,CASSQWTVEETQYF
TRBJ1-5,TRBV20-1,CSAVSGGGNNQPQHF
TRBJ2-5,TRBV20-1,CSARGRRLAVGGETQYF
TRBJ2-1,TRBV19,CASSIGYAGGPSGNEQFF
TRBJ1-3,TRBV30,CAWGVPGGVGTIYF
TRBJ1-5,TRBV6-2/TRBV6-3,CASSYAGGQGQPQHF
TRBJ1-1,TRBV20-1,CSAQHGNTEAFF
TRBJ2-7,TRBV28,CASSLVISYEQYF
TRBJ1-1,TRBV10-3,CAISLQGQNTEAFF
TRBJ1-2,TRBV5-1,CASSLEEGPLRGGYTF